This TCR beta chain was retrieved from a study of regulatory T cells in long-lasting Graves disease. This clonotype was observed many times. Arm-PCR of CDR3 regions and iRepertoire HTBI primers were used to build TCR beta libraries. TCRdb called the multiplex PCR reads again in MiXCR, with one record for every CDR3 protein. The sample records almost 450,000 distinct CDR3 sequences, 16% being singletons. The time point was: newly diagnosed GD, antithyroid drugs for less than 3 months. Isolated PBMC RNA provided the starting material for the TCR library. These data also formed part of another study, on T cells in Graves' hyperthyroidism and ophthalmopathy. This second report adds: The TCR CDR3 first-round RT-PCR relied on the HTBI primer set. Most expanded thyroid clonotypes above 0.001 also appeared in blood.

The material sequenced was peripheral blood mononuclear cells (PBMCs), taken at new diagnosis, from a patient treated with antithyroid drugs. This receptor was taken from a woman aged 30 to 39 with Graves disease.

The DNA for the CDR3 is TGCGCCAGCAGCTCTAAGCCGGGACAGGGGGCGAATGAGCAGTTCTTC. Translation gives CASSSKPGQGANEQFF. The chain has TRBV5-1 and TRBJ2-1, with 12 bases that match TRBD1. Germline V gene data show CDR1 as SGHRS and CDR2 as YFSETQ. The CDR3 loop spans 16 amino acids. The J segment lost 7 bases and the V segment lost 3 bases, leaving 8 bases of the junction unmatched.